The rows below give T cell receptor beta chains drawn from one sample of a study of T-cell memory formation after mild COVID-19. TCRdb independently ran MiXCR on the 5' RACE reads; one entry per CDR3 protein. The table has 250,000 to 400,000 distinct CDR3 sequences, around 15% seen once; the top ten hold 21%. Sequenced sample: PBMCs or a T cell subset sorted from them (not recorded which). The origin of the receptors is a man aged 18 to 29 who had mild COVID-19 (a few samples of this study predate the infection). Cell type and time point are not known. CDR3s include the opening cysteine and the closing phenylalanine or tryptophan.

>13|TRBV11-3
CASSRGTGSEQFF
>18|TRBV7-6
CASSTGFGTGTNTDTQYF
>14|TRBV4-3
CATRTQRGRDEQFF
>14|TRBV18
CASSGSADGNTIYF
>15|TRBV7-9
CASSSDRGLPGEQFF
>14|TRBV11-2
CASSFRDPTQTQYF
>14|TRBV5-4
CASSSTARFNEQFF
>14|TRBV11-2
CASSFRDFTYEQYF
>16|TRBV20-1
CSARTLAGSLTDTQYF
>13|TRBV10-3
CAIAQDPQETQYF
>15|TRBV4-2
CASSPRDQRPDTQYF
>10|TRBV6-1
CATLGPDAFF
>14|TRBV4-3
CASSQDRGVDTQYF
>13|TRBV5-1
CASSFRDTGELFF
>15|TRBV7-3
CASSLYGGRTDTQYF
>16|TRBV28
CASSSGASGITDTQYF
>16|TRBV4-3
CASSQERGGPAGELFF
>14|TRBV5-1
CASSPPTYTGELFF
>14|TRBV5-1
CASSLEQNNSPLHF
>14|TRBV18
CASSLLAVNQPQHF
>14|TRBV11-2
CASSSSTANYGYTF
>15|TRBV11-2
CASSSRGGSYDGYTF
>13|TRBV7-8
CASSNVGSYEQYF
>18|TRBV7-9
CASSDDKTDRRSSDTQYF
>14|TRBV18
CASSPPYTSYEQYF
>11|TRBV14
CASNRTLEQFF
>15|TRBV19
CASSDDNQEDQPQHF
>13|TRBV7-2
CASRAAANYGYTF
>17|TRBV7-3
CASSSKTGTALTGELFF
>13|TRBV10-2
CASSQQGFTEAFF
>13|TRBV9
CASSALDTGELFF
>16|TRBV7-8
CASSLLGGMANTEAFF
>16|TRBV4-2
CASSQDRGGGNEKLFF
>16|TRBV23-1
CASSRVWGWGGETQYF
>15|TRBV7-3
CASSLRGQEGGTQYF
>14|TRBV6-5
CASSWRDNTGELFF
>21|TRBV5-1
CASSLEFRGAPADAGANVLTF
>17|TRBV5-1
CASSSVTMGHPNTEAFF
>14|TRBV9
CASSDDRPTDTQYF
>17|TRBV7-8
CASSLGASGTGGTEAFF
>15|TRBV2
CASSESGGHTGELFF
>16|TRBV10-3
CAISGSGAGGDYGYTF
>15|TRBV7-2
CASSLLAGGADTQYF
>13|TRBV7-9
CASRQQMNTEAFF
>16|TRBV15
CATSPPSSGGAQRQFF
>14|TRBV6-5
CASSPYTSGETQYF